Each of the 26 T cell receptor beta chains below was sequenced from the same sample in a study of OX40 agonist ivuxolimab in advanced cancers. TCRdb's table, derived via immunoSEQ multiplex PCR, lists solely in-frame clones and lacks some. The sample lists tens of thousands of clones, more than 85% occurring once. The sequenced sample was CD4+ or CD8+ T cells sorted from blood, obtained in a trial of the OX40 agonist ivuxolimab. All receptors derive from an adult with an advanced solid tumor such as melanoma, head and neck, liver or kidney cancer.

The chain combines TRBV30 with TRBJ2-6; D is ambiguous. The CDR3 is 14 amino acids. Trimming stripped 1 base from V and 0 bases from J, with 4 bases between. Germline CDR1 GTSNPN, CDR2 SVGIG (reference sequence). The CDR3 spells CAWSEDSGANVLTF. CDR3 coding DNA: TGTGCCTGGAGTGAGGACTCTGGGGCCAACGTCCTGACTTTC.

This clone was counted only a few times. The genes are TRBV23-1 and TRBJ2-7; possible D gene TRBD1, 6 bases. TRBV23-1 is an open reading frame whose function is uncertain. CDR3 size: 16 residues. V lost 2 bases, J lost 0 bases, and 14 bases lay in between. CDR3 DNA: TGCGCCAGCAGTCAACCCCGGGACATCAGCTCCTACGAGCAGTACGTC. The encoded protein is CASSQPRDISSYEQYV.

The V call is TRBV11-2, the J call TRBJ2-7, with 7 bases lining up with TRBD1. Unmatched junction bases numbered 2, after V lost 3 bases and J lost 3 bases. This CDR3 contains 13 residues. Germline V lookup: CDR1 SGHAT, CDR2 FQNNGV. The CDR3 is CASSFDRDYEQYV. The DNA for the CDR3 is TGTGCCAGCAGCTTTGACAGGGACTACGAGCAGTACGTC.

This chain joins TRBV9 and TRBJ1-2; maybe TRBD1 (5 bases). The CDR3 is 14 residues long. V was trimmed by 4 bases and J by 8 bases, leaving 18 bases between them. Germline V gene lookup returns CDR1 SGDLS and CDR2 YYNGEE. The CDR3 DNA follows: TGTGCCAGCAGCCCTACATTGGAGGGGTCCGGCTACACCTTC. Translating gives CASSPTLEGSGYTF.

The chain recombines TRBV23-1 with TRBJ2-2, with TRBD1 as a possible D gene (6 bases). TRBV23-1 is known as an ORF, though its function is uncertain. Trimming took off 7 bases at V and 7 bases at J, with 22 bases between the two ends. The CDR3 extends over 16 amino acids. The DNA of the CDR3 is TGCGCCAGCAATTCCCGGGGAACAGGGTTTATCGGGGAGCTGTTTTTT. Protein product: CASNSRGTGFIGELFF.

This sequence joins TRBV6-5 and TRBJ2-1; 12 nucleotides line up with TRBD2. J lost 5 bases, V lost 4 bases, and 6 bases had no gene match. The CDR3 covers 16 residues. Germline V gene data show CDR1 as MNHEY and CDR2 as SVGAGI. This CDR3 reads CASSSHRLAGDNEQFF. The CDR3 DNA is TGTGCCAGCAGTTCCCACCGACTAGCGGGGGACAATGAGCAGTTCTTC.

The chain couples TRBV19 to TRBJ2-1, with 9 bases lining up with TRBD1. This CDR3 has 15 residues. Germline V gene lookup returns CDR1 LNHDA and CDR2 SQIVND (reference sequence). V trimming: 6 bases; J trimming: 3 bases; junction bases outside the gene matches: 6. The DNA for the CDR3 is TGTGCCAGTAGCCAAAGGACAGGGGTCTACAATGAGCAGTTCTTC. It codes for CASSQRTGVYNEQFF.

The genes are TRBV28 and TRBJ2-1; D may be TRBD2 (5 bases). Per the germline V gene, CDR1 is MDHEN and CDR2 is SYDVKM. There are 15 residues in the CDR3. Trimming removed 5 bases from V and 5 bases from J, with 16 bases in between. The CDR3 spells CASSPAGLGDNEQFF. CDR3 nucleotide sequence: TGTGCCAGCAGTCCGGCCGGACTTGGAGACAATGAGCAGTTCTTC.

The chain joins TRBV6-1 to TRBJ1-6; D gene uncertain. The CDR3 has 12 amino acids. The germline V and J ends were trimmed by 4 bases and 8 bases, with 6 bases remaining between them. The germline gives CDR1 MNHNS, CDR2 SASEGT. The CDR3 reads CASSAGYSPLHF. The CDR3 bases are TGTGCCAGCAGTGCGGGTTATTCACCCCTCCACTTT.

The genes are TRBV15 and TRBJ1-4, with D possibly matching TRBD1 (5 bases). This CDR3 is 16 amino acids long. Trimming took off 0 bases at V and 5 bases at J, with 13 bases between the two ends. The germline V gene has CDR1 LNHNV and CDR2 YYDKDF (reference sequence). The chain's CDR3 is CATSRERREGNEKLFF. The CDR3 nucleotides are TGTGCCACCAGCAGAGAGAGGAGGGAGGGGAATGAAAAACTGTTTTTT.

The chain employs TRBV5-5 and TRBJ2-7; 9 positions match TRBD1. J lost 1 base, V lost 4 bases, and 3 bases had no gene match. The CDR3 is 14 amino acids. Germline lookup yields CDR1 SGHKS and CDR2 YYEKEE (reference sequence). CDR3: CASSIGQGSYEQYF. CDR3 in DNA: TGTGCCAGCAGCATCGGACAGGGGTCCTACGAGCAGTACTTC.

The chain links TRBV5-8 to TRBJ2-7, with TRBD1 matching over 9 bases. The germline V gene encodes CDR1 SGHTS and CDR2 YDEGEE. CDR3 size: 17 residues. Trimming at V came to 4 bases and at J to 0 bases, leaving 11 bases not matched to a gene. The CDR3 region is CASSTIPGQGYSYEQYF. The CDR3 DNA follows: TGTGCCAGCAGCACAATACCGGGACAGGGTTACTCCTACGAGCAGTACTTC.

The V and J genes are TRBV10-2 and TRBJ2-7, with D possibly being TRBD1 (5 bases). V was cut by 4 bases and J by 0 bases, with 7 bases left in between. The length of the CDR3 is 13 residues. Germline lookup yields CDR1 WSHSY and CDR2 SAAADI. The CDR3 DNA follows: TGCGCCAGCAGTGGACAGAGCTCCTACGAGCAGTACGTC. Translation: CASSGQSSYEQYV.

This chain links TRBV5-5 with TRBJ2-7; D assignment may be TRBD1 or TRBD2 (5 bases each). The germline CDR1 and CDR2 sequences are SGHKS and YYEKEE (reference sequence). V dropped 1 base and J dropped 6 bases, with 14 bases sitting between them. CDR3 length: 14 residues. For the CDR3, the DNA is TGTGCCAGCAGCTTGTGGGACCTCCAGTCCGAGCAGTACGTC. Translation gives CASSLWDLQSEQYV.

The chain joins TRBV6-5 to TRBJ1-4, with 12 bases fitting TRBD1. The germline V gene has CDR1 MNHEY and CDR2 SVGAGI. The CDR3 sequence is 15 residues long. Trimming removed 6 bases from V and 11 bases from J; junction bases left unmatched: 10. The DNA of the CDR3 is TGTGCCAGCAGCAATTCCGGGACAGGGGGCGGGAAACTGTTTTTT. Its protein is CASSNSGTGGGKLFF.

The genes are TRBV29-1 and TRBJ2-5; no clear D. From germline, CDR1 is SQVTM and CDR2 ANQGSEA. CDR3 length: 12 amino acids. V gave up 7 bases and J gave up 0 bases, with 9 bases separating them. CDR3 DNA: TGCAGCGCCCTCAGTTACCAAGAGACCCAGTACTTC. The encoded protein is CSALSYQETQYF.

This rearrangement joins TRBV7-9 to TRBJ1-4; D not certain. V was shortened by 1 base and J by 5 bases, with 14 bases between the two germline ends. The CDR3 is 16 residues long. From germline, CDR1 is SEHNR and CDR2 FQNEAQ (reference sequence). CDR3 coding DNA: TGTGCCAGCAGCTTAGGAGGAGGTCTCCAAAATGAAAAACTGTTTTTT. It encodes CASSLGGGLQNEKLFF.

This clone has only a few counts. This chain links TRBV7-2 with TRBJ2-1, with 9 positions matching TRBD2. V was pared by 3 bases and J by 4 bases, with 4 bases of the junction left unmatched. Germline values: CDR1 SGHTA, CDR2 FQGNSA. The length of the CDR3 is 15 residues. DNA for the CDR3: TGTGCCAGCAGCTTTAGCGCGGGGGGGTACAATGAGCAGTTCTTC. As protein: CASSFSAGGYNEQFF.

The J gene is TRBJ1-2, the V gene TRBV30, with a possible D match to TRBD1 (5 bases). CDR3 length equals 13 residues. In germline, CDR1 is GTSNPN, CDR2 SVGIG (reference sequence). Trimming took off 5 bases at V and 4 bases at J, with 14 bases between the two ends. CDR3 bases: TGTGCCTGGGAGACCGACAGATCCTATGGCTACACCTTC. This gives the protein CAWETDRSYGYTF.

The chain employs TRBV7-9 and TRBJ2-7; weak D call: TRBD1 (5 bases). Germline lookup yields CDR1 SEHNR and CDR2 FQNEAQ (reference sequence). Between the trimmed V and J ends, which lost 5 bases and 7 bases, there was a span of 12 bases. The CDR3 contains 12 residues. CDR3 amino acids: CASSPDSFEQYF. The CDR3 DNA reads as TGTGCCAGCAGCCCTGACAGCTTTGAGCAGTACTTC.

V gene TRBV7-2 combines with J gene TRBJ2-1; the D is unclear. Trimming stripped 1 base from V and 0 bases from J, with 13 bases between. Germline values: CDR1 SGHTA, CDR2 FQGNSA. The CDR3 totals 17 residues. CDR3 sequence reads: CASSLVEGHSSYNEQFF. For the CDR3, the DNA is TGTGCCAGCAGCTTAGTAGAAGGGCATAGCTCCTACAATGAGCAGTTCTTC.

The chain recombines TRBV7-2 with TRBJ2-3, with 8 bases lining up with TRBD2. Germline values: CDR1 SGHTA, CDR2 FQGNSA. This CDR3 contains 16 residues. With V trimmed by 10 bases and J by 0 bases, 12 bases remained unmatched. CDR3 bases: TGTGCCACCGCCGATCCGGGGGGGCCGAGCACAGATACGCAGTATTTT. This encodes CATADPGGPSTDTQYF.

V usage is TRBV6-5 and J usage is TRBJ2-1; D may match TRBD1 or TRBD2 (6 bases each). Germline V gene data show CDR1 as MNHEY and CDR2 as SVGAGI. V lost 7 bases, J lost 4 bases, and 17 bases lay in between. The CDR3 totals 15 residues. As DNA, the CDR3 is TGTGCCAGCATTTCGGGGGCGAGTGGATACAATGAGCAGTTCTTC. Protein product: CASISGASGYNEQFF.

The CDR3 loop is CASGPFTGGPNTGELFF. Here the CDR3 DNA reads TGTGCTAGTGGCCCATTCACAGGGGGACCGAACACCGGGGAGCTGTTTTTT. The genes are TRBV12-5 and TRBJ2-2; TRBD1 aligns across 8 bases. The CDR3 is made up of 17 amino acids. V gave up 6 bases and J gave up 0 bases; unmatched junction bases: 9. Germline CDR1 and CDR2: LGHNT and FRNRAP.

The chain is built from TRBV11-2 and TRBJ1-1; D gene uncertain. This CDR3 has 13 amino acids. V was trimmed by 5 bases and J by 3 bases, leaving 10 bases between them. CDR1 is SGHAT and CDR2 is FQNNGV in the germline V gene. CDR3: CASSLEVDTEAFF. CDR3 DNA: TGTGCCAGCAGCCTGGAGGTCGACACTGAAGCTTTCTTT.

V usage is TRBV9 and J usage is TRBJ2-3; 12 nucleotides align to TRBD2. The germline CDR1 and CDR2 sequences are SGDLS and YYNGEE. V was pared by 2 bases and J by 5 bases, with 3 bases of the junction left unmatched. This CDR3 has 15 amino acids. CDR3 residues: CASSVLAGGLDTQYF. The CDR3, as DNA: TGTGCCAGCAGCGTCCTAGCGGGGGGGCTAGATACGCAGTATTTT.